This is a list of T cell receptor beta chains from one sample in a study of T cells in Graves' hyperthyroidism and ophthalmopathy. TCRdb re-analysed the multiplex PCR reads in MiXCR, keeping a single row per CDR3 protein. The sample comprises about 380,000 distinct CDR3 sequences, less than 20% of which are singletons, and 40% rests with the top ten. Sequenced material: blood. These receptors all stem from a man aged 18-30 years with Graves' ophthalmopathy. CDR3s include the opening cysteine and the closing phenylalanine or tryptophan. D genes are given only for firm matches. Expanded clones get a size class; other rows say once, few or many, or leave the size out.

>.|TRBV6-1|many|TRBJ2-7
CASNLAGLSSYEQYF
TGTGCCAGCAATCTGGCGGGCCTAAGCTCCTACGAGCAGTACTTC
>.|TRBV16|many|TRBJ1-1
CASSPPHAYTEAFF
TGTGCCAGCAGCCCCCCTCACGCTTACACTGAAGCTTTCTTT
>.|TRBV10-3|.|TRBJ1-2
CAIAGLPPPSYGYTF
TGTGCCATCGCAGGACTCCCACCTCCTTCCTATGGCTACACCTTC
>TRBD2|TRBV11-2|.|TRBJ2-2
CASSLGLAGGLRTGELFF
TGTGCCAGCAGCCTTGGACTAGCGGGGGGGCTTAGGACCGGGGAGCTGTTTTTT
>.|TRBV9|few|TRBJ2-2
CASSAMETGELFF
TGTGCCAGCTCCGCGATGGAGACCGGGGAGCTGTTTTTT
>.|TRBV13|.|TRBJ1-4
CASSFQRNEKLFF
TGTGCCAGCAGCTTCCAGCGTAATGAAAAACTGTTTTTT
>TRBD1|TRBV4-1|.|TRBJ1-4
CASSRQGQGAEKLFF
TGCGCCAGCAGCCGCCAGGGACAGGGGGCTGAAAAACTGTTTTTT
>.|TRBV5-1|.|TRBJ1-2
CASSLETGYGYTF
TGCGCCAGCAGCTTGGAAACAGGCTATGGCTACACCTTC
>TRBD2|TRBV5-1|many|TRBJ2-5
CASSLAGETQYF
TGTGCCAGCAGCTTAGCGGGAGAGACCCAGTACTTC
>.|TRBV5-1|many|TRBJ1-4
CASSLGPSAREKLFF
TGCGCCAGCAGCTTGGGGCCGTCCGCTCGTGAAAAACTGTTTTTT
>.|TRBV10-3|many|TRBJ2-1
CAIREREASRGDEQFF
TGTGCCATCCGAGAACGGGAGGCTAGCAGGGGCGATGAGCAGTTCTTC
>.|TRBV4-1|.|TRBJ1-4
CASSLNRDPFLFF
TGCGCCAGCAGCCTCAATCGGGACCCCTTCCTGTTTTTT
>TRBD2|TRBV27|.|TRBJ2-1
CTSRRGGREQFF
TGTACCAGCAGGCGGGGGGGCCGTGAGCAGTTCTTC
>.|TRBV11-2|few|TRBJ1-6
CASSSYREGSPLHF
TGTGCCAGCAGCTCATACAGGGAGGGCTCACCCCTCCACTTT
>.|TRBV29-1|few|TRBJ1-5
CSVGGSNQPQHF
TGCAGCGTTGGGGGGTCTAATCAGCCCCAGCATTTT
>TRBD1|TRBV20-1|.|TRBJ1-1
CSAKPGQGEEFF
TGCAGTGCTAAACCGGGACAGGGGGAGGAGTTCTTT
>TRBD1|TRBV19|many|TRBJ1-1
CATSRDRGVTNTEAFF
TGTGCCACTAGCCGGGACAGGGGGGTAACGAACACTGAAGCTTTCTTT
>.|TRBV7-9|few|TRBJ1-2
CASSLGGHDDYGYTF
TGTGCCAGCAGCTTAGGTGGCCACGATGACTATGGCTACACCTTC
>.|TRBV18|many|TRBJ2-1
CASSPSPNYNEQFF
TGTGCCAGCTCACCGAGCCCCAACTACAATGAGCAGTTCTTC
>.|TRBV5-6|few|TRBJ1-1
CASSSSATNTEAFF
TGTGCCAGCAGCTCCTCAGCTACGAACACTGAAGCTTTCTTT
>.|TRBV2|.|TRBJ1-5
CASSLWAGNQPQHF
TGTGCCAGCAGTTTATGGGCCGGAAATCAGCCCCAGCATTTT
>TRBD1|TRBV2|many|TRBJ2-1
CASTNTGQGYNEQFF
TGTGCCAGCACCAATACCGGACAGGGGTACAATGAGCAGTTCTTC
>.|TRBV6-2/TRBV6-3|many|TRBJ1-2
CASSYSRSDGYTF
TGTGCCAGCAGTTACTCGAGAAGCGACGGCTACACCTTC
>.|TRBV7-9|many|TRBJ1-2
CASSLVSLDSINYGYTF
TGTGCCAGCAGCTTAGTAAGCCTGGACAGTATTAACTATGGCTACACCTTC
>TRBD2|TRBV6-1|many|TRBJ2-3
CASSGSGGGGDTQYF
TGTGCCAGCAGTGGAAGCGGGGGGGGCGGTGATACGCAGTATTTT
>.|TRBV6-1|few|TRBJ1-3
CASTSVGGNSGNTIYF
TGTGCCAGCACTTCTGTGGGGGGTAACTCTGGAAACACCATATATTTT